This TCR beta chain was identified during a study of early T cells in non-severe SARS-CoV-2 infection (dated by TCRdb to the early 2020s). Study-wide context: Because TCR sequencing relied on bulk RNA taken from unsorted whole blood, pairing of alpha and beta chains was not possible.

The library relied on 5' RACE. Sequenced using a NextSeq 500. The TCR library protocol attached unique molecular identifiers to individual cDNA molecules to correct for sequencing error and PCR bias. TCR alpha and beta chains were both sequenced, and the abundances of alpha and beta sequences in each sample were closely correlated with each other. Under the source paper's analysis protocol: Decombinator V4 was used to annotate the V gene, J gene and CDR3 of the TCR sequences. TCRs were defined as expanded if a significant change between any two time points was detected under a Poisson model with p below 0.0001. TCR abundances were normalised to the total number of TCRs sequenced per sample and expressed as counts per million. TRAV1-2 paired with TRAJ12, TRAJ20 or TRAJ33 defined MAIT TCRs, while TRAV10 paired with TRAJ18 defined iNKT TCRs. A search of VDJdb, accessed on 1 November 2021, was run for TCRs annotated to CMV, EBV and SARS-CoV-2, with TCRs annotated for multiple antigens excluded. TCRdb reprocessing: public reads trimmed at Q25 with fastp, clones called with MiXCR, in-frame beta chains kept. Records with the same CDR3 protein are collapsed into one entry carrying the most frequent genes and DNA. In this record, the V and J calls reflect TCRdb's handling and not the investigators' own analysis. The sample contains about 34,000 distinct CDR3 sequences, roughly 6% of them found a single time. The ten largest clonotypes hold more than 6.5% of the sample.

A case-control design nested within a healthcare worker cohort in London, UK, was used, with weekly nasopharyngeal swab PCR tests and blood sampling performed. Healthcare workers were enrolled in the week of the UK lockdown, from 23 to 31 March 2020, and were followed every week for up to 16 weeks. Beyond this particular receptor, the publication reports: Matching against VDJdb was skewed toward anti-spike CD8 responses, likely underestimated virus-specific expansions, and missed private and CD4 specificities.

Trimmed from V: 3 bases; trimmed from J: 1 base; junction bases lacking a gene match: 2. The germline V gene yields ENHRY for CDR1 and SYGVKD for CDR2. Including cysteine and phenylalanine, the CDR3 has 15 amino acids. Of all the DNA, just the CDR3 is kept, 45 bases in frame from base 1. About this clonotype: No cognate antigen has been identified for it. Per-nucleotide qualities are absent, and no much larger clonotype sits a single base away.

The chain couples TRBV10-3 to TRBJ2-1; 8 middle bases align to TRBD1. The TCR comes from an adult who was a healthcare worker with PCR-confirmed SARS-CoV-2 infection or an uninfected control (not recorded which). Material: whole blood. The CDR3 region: CAISDRQGSYNEQFF. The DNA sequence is TGTGCCATCAGTGACAGACAGGGGTCCTACAATGAGCAGTTCTTC.